The 10 T cell receptor beta chains reported below all come from one sample, sequenced in a study of immune cell composition in non-small cell lung cancer. TCRdb's copy holds only in-frame clones and misses some; the assay was immunoSEQ multiplex PCR. The repertoire holds 1,500 to 2,000 clones, with roughly 80% as singletons. Sequences were obtained from lung tumor tissue. The receptor source for this set is a human donor with non-small cell lung cancer.

CDR3 protein: CASSLVVLYEQYF. The CDR3 coding sequence is TGTGCCAGCAGCTTAGTTGTACTATACGAGCAGTACTTC. V gene TRBV11-3 combines with J gene TRBJ2-7, with D hard to call. The CDR3 length is 13 residues. Trimming shortened V by 1 base and J by 4 bases, and 8 bases separated the two germline ends. CDR1 and CDR2 from the germline V gene are SGHNT and YENEEA.

This chain joins TRBV18 and TRBJ2-1; 8 bases are a match to TRBD1. V gave up 3 bases and J gave up 8 bases; unmatched junction bases: 3. Germline V gene data show CDR1 as KGHSH and CDR2 as LQKENI. The CDR3 length is 13 residues. The DNA of the CDR3 is TGTGCCAGCTCACCCGGACAGGGCCATGAGCAGTTCTTC. It yields the protein CASSPGQGHEQFF.

This chain connects TRBV19 to TRBJ1-4, with a tentative D call TRBD1 (6 bases). The length of the CDR3 is 14 residues. CDR1 and CDR2 (germline): LNHDA, SQIVND (reference sequence). V dropped 7 bases and J dropped 5 bases, with 14 bases sitting between them. CDR3 residues: CASTQGRSNEKLFF. The CDR3, as DNA: TGTGCCAGTACCCAGGGGCGGTCGAATGAAAAACTGTTTTTT.

The chain couples TRBV7-2 to TRBJ2-7; 7 nucleotides line up with TRBD2. The CDR3 runs to 14 residues. Per germline, CDR1 SGHTA and CDR2 FQGNSA. V shed 5 bases, J shed 4 bases, and the junction held 8 bases outside the gene matches. In DNA form, the CDR3 reads TGTGCCAGCAGCGAATGGGGGACTATATACGAGCAGTACTTC. It translates to CASSEWGTIYEQYF.

Only a few counts were recorded for this clone. This chain connects TRBV7-2 to TRBJ1-4; no reliable D call. CDR3 length equals 15 residues. Trimming removed 1 base from V and 5 bases from J, with 11 bases in between. Per germline, CDR1 SGHTA and CDR2 FQGNSA. This CDR3 reads CASSLDNRQNEKLFF. The CDR3 bases are TGTGCCAGCAGCTTAGATAACAGACAAAATGAAAAACTGTTTTTT.

V and J are TRBV5-4 and TRBJ2-2, with 12 bases fitting TRBD2. This CDR3 is 19 amino acids long. Germline CDR1 and CDR2: SGHNT and YYREEE (reference sequence). The junction had 14 bases not matched to a gene; V was cut back by 4 bases and J by 4 bases. As DNA, the CDR3 is TGTGCCAGCAGCCTCCCGGGACTAGCGGGCCCCACGCGCACCGGGGAGCTGTTTTTT. Translation: CASSLPGLAGPTRTGELFF.

The chain has TRBV9 and TRBJ2-7; 9 bases are a match to TRBD1. Germline trimming cut 4 bases from V and 5 bases from J; bases unmatched to any gene: 7. Germline V lookup: CDR1 SGDLS, CDR2 YYNGEE. The CDR3 runs 14 residues. The CDR3 reads CASSREQGAHEQYF. The CDR3 DNA is TGTGCCAGCAGCCGGGAACAGGGGGCCCACGAGCAGTACTTC.

The CDR3, as DNA: TGTGCCAGCAGCCCGTCGGCCCACAGGGGGCGGGATTCACCCCTCCACTTT. Translating it yields CASSPSAHRGRDSPLHF. The V call is TRBV7-2, the J call TRBJ1-6, with 9 bases aligning to TRBD1. The CDR3 contains 17 residues. V shed 5 bases and J 8 bases; nucleotides not matched to a gene: 13. Germline values: CDR1 SGHTA, CDR2 FQGNSA.

The rearrangement links TRBV19 to TRBJ2-5; weak D call: TRBD2 (6 bases). Between the trimmed V and J ends, which lost 3 bases and 0 bases, there was a span of 8 bases. There are 14 residues in the CDR3. The germline V gene encodes CDR1 LNHDA and CDR2 SQIVND (reference sequence). The CDR3 sequence: CASSIGDYQETQYF. CDR3 nucleotide sequence: TGTGCCAGTAGTATCGGGGACTACCAAGAGACCCAGTACTTC.

J is TRBJ1-4 and V is TRBV4-3; D perhaps matches TRBD1 (6 bases). CDR3 length: 15 amino acids. Trimming took off 1 base at V and 7 bases at J, with 13 bases between the two ends. The V gene's germline CDR1 is LGHNA and CDR2 YSLEER. The CDR3 DNA reads as TGCGCCAGCAGCCAAGGTGGAGGGGGGGCTGAAAAACTGTTTTTT. This encodes CASSQGGGGAEKLFF.